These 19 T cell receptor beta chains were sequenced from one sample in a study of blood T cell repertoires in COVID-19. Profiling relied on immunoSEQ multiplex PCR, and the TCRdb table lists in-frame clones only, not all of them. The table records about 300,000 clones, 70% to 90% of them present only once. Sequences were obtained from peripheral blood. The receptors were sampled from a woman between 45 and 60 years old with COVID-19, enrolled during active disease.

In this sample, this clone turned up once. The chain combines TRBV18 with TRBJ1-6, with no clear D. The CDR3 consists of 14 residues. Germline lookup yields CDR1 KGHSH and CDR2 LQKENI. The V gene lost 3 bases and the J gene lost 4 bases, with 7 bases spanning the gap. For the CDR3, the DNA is TGTGCCAGCTCACCCGGGGTGTATAATTCACCCCTCCACTTT. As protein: CASSPGVYNSPLHF.

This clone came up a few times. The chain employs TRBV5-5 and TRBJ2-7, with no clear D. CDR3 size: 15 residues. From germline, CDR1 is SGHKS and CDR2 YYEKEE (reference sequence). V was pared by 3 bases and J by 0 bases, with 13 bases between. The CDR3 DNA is TGTGCCAGCAGCTCGGCAGGCGTCAGCTCCTACGAGCAGTACTTC. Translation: CASSSAGVSSYEQYF.

CDR3: CATLGTGGGEAFF. CDR3 in DNA: TGTGCCACCCTCGGGACAGGGGGTGGTGAAGCTTTCTTT. This chain uses TRBV24-1 with TRBJ1-1, with 11 bases identical to TRBD1. The CDR3 runs to 13 residues. Germline-derived CDR1 and CDR2 are KGHDR and SFDVKD. V trimming: 9 bases; J trimming: 7 bases; junction bases outside the gene matches: 6.

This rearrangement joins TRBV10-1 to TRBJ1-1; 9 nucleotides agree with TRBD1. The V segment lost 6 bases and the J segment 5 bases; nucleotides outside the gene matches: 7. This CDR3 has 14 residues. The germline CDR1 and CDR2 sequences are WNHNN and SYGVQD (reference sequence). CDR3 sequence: CASRAGQGTTEAFF. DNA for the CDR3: TGCGCCAGCAGAGCTGGACAGGGGACGACTGAAGCTTTCTTT.

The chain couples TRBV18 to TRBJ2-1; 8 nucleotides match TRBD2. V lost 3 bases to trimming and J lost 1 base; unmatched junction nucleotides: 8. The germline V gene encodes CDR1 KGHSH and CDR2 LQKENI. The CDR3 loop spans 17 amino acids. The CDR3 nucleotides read TGTGCCAGCTCACCTCTGGGGGGCGGGAGGTCCTACAATGAGCAGTTCTTC. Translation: CASSPLGGGRSYNEQFF.

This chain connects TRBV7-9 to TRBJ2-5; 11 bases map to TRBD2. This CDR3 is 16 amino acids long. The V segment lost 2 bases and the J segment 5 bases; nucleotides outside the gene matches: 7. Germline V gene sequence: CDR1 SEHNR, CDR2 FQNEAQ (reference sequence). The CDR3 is CASSLHGLAGGETQYF. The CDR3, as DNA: TGTGCCAGCAGCTTACACGGACTAGCGGGTGGGGAGACCCAGTACTTC.

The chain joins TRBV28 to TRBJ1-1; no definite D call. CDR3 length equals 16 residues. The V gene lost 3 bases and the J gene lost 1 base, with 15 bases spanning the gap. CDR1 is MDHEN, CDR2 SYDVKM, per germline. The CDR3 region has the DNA TGTGCCAGCAGTTTCTATCGTATTAGACAGAACACTGAAGCTTTCTTT. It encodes CASSFYRIRQNTEAFF. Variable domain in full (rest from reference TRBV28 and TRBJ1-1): DVKVTQSSRYLVKRTGEKVFLECVQDMDHENMFWYRQDPGLGLRLIYFSYDVKMKEKGDIPEGYSVSREKKERFSLILESASTNQTSMYLCASSFYRIRQNTEAFFGQGTRLTVV.

For the CDR3, the DNA is TGTGCCAGCACCCACTACACAGATACGCAGTATTTT. It is translated as CASTHYTDTQYF. This chain uses TRBV2 with TRBJ2-3; D unclear. V lost 7 bases, J lost 2 bases, and 7 bases lay in between. This CDR3 spans 12 amino acids. Germline V CDR1 and CDR2: SNHLY, FYNNEI. Based on the CDR3 plus reference TRBV2 and TRBJ2-3, the full variable domain is EPEVTQTPSHQVTQMGQEVILRCVPISNHLYFYWYRQILGQKVEFLVSFYNNEISEKSEIFDDQFSVERPDGSNFTLKIRSTKLEDSAMYFCASTHYTDTQYFGPGTRLTVL.

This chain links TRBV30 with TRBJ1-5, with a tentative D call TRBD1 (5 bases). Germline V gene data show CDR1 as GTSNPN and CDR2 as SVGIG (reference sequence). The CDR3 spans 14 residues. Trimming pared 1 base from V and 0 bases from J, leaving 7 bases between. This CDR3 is CAWSGQISNQPQHF. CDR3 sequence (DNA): TGTGCCTGGAGTGGACAGATTAGCAATCAGCCCCAGCATTTT.

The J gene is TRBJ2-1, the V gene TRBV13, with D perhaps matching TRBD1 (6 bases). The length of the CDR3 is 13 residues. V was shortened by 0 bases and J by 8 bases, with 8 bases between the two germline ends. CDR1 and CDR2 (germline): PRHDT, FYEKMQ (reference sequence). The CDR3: CASSLGGGDEQFF. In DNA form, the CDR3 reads TGTGCCAGCAGCTTAGGAGGGGGAGATGAGCAGTTCTTC.

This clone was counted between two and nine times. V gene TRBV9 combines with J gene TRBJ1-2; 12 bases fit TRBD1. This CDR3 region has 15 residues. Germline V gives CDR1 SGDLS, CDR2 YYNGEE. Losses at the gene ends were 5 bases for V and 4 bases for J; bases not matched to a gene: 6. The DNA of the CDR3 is TGTGCCAGCAGGGCCGGGACAGGGGGCTTCTATGGCTACACCTTC. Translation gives CASRAGTGGFYGYTF.

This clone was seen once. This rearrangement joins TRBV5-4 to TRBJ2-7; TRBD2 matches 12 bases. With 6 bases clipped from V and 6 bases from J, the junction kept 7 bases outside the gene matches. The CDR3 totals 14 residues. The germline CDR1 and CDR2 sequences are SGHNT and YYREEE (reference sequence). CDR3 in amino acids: CASTPSGRASEQYF. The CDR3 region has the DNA TGTGCCAGCACCCCTAGCGGGAGGGCCTCCGAGCAGTACTTC.

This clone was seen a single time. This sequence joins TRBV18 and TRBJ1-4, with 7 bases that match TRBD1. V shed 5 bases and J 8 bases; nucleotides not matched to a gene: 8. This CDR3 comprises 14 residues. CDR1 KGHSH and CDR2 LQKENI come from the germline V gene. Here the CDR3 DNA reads TGTGCCAGCTCATTCGACAGGGTAGTGGAAAAACTGTTTTTT. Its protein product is CASSFDRVVEKLFF. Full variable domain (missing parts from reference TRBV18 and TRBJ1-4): NAGVMQNPRHLVRRRGQEARLRCSPMKGHSHVYWYRQLPEEGLKFMVYLQKENIIDESGMPKERFSAEFPKEGPSILRIQQVVRGDSAAYFCASSFDRVVEKLFFGSGTQLSVL.

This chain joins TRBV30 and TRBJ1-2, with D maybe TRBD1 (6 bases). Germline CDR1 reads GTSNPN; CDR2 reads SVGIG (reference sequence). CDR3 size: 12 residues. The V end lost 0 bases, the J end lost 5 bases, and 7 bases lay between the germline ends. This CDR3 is CAWSVGQYGYTF. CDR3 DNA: TGTGCCTGGAGTGTTGGACAGTATGGCTACACCTTC.

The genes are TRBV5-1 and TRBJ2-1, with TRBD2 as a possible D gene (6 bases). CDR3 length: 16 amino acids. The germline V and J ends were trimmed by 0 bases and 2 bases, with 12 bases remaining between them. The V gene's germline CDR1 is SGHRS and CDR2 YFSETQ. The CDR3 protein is CASSLGSAGTYNEQFF. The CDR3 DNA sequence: TGCGCCAGCAGCTTGGGGTCGGCGGGAACCTACAATGAGCAGTTCTTC.

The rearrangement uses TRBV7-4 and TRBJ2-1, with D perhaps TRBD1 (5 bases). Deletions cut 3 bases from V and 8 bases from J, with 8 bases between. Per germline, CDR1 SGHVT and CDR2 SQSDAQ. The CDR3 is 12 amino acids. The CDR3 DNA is TGTGCCAGCAGCTTGAAAGGGGATGAGCAGTTCTTC. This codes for CASSLKGDEQFF.

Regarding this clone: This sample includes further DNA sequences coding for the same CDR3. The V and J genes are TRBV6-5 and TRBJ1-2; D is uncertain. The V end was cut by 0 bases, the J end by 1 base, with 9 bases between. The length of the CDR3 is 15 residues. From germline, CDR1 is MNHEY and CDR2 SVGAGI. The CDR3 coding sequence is TGTGCCAGCAGTTACTCAGGAGGAAGTAACTATGGCTACACCTTC. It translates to CASSYSGGSNYGYTF.

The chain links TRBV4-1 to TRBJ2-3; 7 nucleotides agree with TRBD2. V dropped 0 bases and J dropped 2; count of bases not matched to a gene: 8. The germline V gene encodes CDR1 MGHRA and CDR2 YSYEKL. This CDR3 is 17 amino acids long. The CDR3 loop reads CASSQERTRVPTDTQYF. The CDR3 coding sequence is TGCGCCAGCAGCCAAGAACGGACTAGGGTTCCCACAGATACGCAGTATTTT.

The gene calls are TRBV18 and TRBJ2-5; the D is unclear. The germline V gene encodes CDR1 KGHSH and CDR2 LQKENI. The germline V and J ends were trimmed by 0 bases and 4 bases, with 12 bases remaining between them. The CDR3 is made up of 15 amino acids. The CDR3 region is CASSPPETIRETQYF. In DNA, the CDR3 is TGTGCCAGCTCACCACCGGAGACGATAAGAGAGACCCAGTACTTC.